The T cell receptor (beta chain) described here comes from a study of T cells in Graves' hyperthyroidism and ophthalmopathy. Regions amplified from RNA transcripts were the TCR beta CDR3 regions. The HTBI primer set drove a first-round RT-PCR of the TCR CDR3. TCRdb re-analysed the multiplex PCR reads in MiXCR, keeping a single row per CDR3 protein. The sample records approximately 490,000 distinct CDR3 sequences, 20% to 25% being singletons. Disease lasting under 3 months, a NOSPECS grade of at least 4, and a Clinical Activity Score of at least 3 were features of the ophthalmopathy patients. Study observations and caveats: Among thyroid clonotypes expanded above 0.001, most also appeared in blood.

A note on this clonotype: Its antigen is not identified.

V lost 0 bases, J lost 0 bases, and 8 bases lay in between. CDR1 MGHRA and CDR2 YSYEKL come from the germline V gene. The CDR3 length is 16 residues. Sequencing input: blood. The clonotype was recovered from a woman in her 70s with Graves' ophthalmopathy. The V call is TRBV4-1, the J call TRBJ2-2; TRBD2 is a possible D gene (5 bases). The CDR3: CASSQDRTSNTGELFF. The CDR3 coding sequence is TGCGCCAGCAGCCAAGATAGGACTTCGAACACCGGGGAGCTGTTTTTT.